The 3 T cell receptor beta chains below come from one sample, sequenced in a study of control samples from healthy donors and cancer patients. Using immunoSEQ multiplex PCR, the repertoire was profiled, and TCRdb retains in-frame clones only, with some absent. In all, the sample yields around 190,000 clones. The sequenced sample consisted of blood. The origin of the receptors is a woman between 25 and 40 years old in good health.

The gene calls are TRBV5-4 and TRBJ1-2; 9 bases align to TRBD1. Germline CDR1 and CDR2: SGHNT and YYREEE (reference sequence). Trimming at V came to 2 bases and at J to 8 bases, leaving 10 bases not matched to a gene. The CDR3 totals 15 residues. The CDR3 reads CASSFRDRVSYGYTF. CDR3 coding DNA: TGTGCCAGCAGCTTCCGGGACAGGGTTTCCTACGGCTACACCTTC.

The chain uses TRBV4-3 and TRBJ2-1; possibly TRBD2 for D (7 bases). V was cut by 4 bases and J by 3 bases, with 10 bases left in between. The CDR3 runs 14 residues. Looked up from germline, CDR1 is LGHNA and CDR2 is YSLEER. As DNA, the CDR3 is TGCGCCAGCAGCCGCGGGGGCTACTACAATGAGCAGTTCTTC. Protein product: CASSRGGYYNEQFF.

The CDR3 region is CASSPSRGVMQFF. DNA of the CDR3: TGTGCCAGCAGCCCCTCAAGAGGGGTTATGCAGTTCTTC. The chain carries TRBV2 and TRBJ2-1; D is possibly TRBD1 or TRBD2 (5 bases each). Trimming removed 6 bases from V and 12 bases from J, with 18 bases in between. In germline, CDR1 is SNHLY, CDR2 FYNNEI. The length of the CDR3 is 13 residues.